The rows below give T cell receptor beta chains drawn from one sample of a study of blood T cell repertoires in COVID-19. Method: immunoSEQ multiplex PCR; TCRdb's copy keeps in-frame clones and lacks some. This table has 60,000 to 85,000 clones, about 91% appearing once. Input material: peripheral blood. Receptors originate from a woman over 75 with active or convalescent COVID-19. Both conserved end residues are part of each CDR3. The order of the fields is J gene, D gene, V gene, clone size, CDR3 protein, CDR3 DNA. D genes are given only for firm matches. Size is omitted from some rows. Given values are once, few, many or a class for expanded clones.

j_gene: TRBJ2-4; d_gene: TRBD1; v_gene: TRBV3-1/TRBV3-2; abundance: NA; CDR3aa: CASSHSGGTKNIQYF; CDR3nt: TGTGCCAGCAGCCATTCAGGGGGAACCAAAAACATTCAGTACTTC
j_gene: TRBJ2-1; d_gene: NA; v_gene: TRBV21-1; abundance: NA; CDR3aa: CASSNRLAGDPYNEQFF; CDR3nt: TGTGCCAGCAGCAATCGACTAGCGGGAGATCCCTACAATGAGCAGTTCTTC
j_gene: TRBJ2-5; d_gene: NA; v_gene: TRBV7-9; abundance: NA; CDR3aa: CASTHGSRNQETQYF; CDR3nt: TGTGCCAGCACCCACGGGTCCCGCAACCAAGAGACCCAGTACTTC
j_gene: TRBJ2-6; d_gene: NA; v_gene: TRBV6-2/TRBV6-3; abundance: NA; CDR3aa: CASSYLPATAGANVLTF; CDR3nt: TGTGCCAGCAGTTACCTCCCGGCAACAGCTGGGGCCAACGTCCTGACTTTC
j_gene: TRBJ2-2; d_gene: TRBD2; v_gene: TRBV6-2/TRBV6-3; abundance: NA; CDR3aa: CASSFSGFTGELFF; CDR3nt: TGTGCCAGCAGCTTTAGCGGGTTCACCGGGGAGCTGTTTTTT
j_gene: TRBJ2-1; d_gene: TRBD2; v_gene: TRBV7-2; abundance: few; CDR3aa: CASSLEGTSGRYYNEQFF; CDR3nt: TGTGCCAGCAGCTTAGAGGGGACTAGCGGGAGGTACTACAATGAGCAGTTCTTC
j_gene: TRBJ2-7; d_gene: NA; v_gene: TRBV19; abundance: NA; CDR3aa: CASSTQGGPYEQYF; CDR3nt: TGTGCCAGTAGTACACAGGGGGGGCCCTACGAGCAGTACTTC
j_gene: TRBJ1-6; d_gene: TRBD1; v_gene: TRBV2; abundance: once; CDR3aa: CASSGGTGLYYNSPLHF; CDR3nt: TGTGCCAGCAGCGGGGGGACAGGATTGTACTATAATTCACCCCTCCACTTT
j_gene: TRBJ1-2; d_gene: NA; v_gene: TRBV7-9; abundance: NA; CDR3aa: CASRQTVNYGYTF; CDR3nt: TGTGCCAGCAGGCAAACAGTTAACTATGGCTACACCTTC
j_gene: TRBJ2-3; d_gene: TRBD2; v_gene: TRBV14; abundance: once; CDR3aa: CASSQRGLAGVRDTQYF; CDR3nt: TGTGCCAGCAGCCAGCGCGGACTAGCGGGGGTAAGAGATACGCAGTATTTT
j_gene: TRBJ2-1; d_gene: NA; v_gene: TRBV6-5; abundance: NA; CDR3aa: CASRQGASEQFF; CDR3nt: TGTGCCAGCAGGCAGGGCGCCTCGGAGCAGTTCTTC
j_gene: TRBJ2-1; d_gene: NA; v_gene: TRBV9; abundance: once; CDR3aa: CASSVAPYGGEQFF; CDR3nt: TGTGCCAGCAGCGTTGCACCGTACGGGGGTGAGCAGTTCTTC
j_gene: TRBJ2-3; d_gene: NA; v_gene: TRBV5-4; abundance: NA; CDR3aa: CASSLATSGSTDTQYF; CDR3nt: TGTGCCAGCAGCTTGGCCACAAGCGGAAGCACAGATACGCAGTATTTT
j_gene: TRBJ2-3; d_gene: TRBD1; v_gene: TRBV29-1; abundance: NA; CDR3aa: CSVATGAPGTQYF; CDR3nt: TGCAGCGTTGCGACAGGGGCCCCAGGGACGCAGTATTTT
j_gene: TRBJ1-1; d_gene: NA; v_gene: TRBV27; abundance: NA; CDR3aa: CASKEWTRRPEAFF; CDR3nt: TGTGCCAGCAAGGAGTGGACCCGGAGGCCTGAAGCTTTCTTT
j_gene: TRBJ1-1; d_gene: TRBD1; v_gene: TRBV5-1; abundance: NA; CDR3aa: CASSYLQGTTTEAFF; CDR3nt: TGCGCCAGCAGCTACTTACAGGGGACCACCACTGAAGCTTTCTTT
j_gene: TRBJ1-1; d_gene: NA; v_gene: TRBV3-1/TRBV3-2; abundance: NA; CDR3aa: CASSRGGTEAFF; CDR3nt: TGTGCCAGCAGCCGCGGTGGCACTGAAGCTTTCTTT
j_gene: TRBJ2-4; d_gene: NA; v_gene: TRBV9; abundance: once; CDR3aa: CASSGTRNGNIQYF; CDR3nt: TGTGCCAGCAGCGGTACGCGGAATGGGAACATTCAGTACTTC
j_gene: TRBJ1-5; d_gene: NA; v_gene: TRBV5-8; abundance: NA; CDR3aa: CASSFGSQPQHF; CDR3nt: TGTGCCAGCAGCTTTGGGAGTCAGCCCCAGCATTTT
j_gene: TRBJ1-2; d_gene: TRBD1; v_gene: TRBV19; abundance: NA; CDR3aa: CASRQGASYGYTF; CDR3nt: TGTGCCAGTCGACAGGGGGCAAGCTATGGCTACACCTTC
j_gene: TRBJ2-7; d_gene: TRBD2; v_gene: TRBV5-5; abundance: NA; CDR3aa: CASSLELASYEQYF; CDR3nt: TGTGCCAGCAGCTTGGAACTAGCGTCCTACGAGCAGTACTTC
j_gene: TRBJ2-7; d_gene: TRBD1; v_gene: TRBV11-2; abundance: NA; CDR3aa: CASSTAGTGMPYF; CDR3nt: TGTGCCAGCAGCACCGCCGGGACAGGGATGCCCTACTTC
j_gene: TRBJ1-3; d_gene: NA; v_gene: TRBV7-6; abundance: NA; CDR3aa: CASSLQRGTGGNTIYF; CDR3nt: TGTGCCAGCAGCTTACAACGGGGGACGGGAGGAAACACCATATATTTT
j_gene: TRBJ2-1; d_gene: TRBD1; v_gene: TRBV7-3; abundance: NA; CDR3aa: CASSSPGQGANEQFF; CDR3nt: TGTGCCAGCAGCTCCCCCGGACAGGGGGCAAATGAGCAGTTCTTC
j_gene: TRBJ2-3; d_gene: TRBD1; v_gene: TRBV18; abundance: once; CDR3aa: CASSQVQGQDTQYF; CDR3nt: TGTGCCAGCTCTCAGGTACAGGGGCAAGATACGCAGTATTTT
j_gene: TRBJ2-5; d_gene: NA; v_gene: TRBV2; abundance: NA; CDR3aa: CASSEIQGQETQYF; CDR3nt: TGTGCCAGCAGTGAAATTCAGGGCCAAGAGACCCAGTACTTC
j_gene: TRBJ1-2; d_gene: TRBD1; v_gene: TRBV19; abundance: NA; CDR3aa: CATRDSHLSNYGYTF; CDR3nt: TGTGCCACCCGGGACAGCCACTTATCTAACTATGGCTACACCTTC
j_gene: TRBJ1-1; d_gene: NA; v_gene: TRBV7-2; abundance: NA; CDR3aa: CASSAGRGMNTEAFF; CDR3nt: TGTGCCAGCAGCGCAGGGAGGGGTATGAACACTGAAGCTTTCTTT
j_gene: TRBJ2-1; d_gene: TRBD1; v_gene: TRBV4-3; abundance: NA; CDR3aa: CASSQDYHRGSYNEQFF; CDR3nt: TGCGCCAGCAGCCAAGATTACCACAGGGGTTCCTACAATGAGCAGTTCTTC
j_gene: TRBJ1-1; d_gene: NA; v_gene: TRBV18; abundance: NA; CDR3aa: CASSQNTEAFF; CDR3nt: TGTGCCAGCTCTCAGAACACTGAAGCTTTCTTT
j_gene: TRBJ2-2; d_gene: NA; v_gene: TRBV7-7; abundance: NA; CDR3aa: CASSLESGPTGELFF; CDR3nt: TGTGCCAGCAGCTTAGAGTCAGGGCCCACCGGGGAGCTGTTTTTT
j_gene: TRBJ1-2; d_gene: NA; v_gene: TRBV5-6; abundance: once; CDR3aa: CASNLRAEGYTF; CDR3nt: TGTGCCAGCAACCTGAGGGCGGAGGGCTACACCTTC
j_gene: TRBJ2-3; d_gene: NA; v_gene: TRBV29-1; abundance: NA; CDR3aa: CSVGFTSKGGTDTQYF; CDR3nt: TGCAGCGTGGGCTTTACTAGCAAAGGTGGCACAGATACGCAGTATTTT
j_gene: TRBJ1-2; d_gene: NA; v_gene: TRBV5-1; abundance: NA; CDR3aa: CASSLTQGLGYTF; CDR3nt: TGCGCCAGCAGCTTGACCCAGGGTTTGGGCTACACCTTC
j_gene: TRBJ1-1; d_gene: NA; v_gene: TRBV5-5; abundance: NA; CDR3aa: CASSWGEATEAFF; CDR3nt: TGTGCCAGCAGCTGGGGGGAGGCCACTGAAGCTTTCTTT
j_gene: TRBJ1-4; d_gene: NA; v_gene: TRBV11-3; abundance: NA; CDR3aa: CASSLRQVGEKLFF; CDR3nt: TGTGCCAGCAGCTTACGACAGGTCGGCGAAAAACTGTTTTTT
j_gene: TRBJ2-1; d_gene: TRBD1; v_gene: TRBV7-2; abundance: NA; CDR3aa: CASSEQQGANEQFF; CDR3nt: TGTGCCAGCAGCGAGCAACAGGGGGCGAATGAGCAGTTCTTC
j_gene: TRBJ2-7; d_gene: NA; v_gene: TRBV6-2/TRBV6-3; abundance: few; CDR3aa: CASSSSRFAEQYF; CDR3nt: TGTGCCAGCAGTTCCTCCAGGTTTGCAGAGCAGTACTTC
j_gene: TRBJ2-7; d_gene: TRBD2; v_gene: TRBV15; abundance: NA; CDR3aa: CATSREKGLAAAYEQYF; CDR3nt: TGTGCCACCAGCAGAGAGAAGGGACTAGCGGCGGCCTACGAGCAGTACTTC
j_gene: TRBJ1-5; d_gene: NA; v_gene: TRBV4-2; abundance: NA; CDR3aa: CASSQAKGENQPQHF; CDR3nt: TGTGCCAGCAGCCAAGCCAAAGGGGAAAATCAGCCCCAGCATTTT
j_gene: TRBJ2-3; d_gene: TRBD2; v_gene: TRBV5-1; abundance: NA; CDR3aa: CASSPGLGSGDTQYF; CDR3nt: TGCGCCAGCAGCCCGGGACTAGGGAGTGGAGATACGCAGTATTTT
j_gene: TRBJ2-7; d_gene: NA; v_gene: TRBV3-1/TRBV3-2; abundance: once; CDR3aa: CASSPSASGVEQYF; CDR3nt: TGTGCCAGCAGCCCCTCAGCCTCGGGGGTAGAGCAGTACTTC
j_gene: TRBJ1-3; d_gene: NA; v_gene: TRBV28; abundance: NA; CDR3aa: CASSFQGSVSGNTIYF; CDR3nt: TGTGCCAGCAGTTTCCAGGGATCGGTATCTGGAAACACCATATATTTT
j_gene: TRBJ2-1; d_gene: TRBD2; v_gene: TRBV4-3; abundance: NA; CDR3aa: CASSRNSGGYNEQFF; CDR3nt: TGCGCCAGCAGCCGAAATAGCGGGGGTTACAATGAGCAGTTCTTC
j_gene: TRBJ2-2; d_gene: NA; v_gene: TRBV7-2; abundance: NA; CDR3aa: CASSLRGSLAGELFF; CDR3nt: TGTGCCAGCAGCTTACGCGGCTCCTTAGCCGGGGAGCTGTTTTTT
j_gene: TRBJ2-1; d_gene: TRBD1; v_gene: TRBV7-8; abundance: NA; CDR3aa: CASSLGGTGDYNEQFF; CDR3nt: TGTGCCAGCAGCTTAGGAGGGACAGGGGACTACAATGAGCAGTTCTTC
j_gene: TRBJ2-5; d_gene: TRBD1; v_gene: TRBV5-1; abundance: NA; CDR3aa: CASSRDGQGKETQYF; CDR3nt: TGCGCCAGCAGCAGGGACGGACAGGGGAAAGAGACCCAGTACTTC
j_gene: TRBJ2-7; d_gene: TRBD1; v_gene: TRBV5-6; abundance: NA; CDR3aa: CASSLRQGPEQYF; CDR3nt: TGTGCCAGCAGCCTCAGACAGGGCCCCGAGCAGTACTTC
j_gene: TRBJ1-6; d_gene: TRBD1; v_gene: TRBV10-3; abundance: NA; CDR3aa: CAISDPTGGGNSPLHF; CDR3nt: TGTGCCATCAGTGACCCGACAGGGGGCGGTAATTCACCCCTCCACTTT
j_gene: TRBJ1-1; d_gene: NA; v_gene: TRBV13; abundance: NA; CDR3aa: CASSFQGRGGTEAFF; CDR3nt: TGTGCCAGCAGCTTTCAGGGGCGCGGAGGCACTGAAGCTTTCTTT
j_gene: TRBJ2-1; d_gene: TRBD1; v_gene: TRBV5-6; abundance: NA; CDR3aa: CASSNRDRGTGEQFF; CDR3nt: TGTGCCAGCAGCAACCGGGACAGGGGGACAGGGGAGCAGTTCTTC
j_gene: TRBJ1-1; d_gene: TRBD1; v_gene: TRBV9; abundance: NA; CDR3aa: CASSVAPGGWARTEAFF; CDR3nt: TGTGCCAGCAGCGTAGCCCCAGGGGGCTGGGCGCGAACTGAAGCTTTCTTT
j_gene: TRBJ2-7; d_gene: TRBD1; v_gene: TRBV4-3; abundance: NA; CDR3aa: CASSQGQGVTPRQQYF; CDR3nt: TGCGCCAGCAGCCAAGGACAGGGGGTAACACCTCGACAGCAGTACTTC
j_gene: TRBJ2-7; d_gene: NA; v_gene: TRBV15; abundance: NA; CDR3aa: CATSRDRGYEQYF; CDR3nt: TGTGCCACCAGCAGAGATCGGGGATACGAGCAGTACTTC
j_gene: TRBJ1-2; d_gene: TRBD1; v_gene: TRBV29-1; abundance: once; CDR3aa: CSVVLRGENYGYTF; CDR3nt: TGCAGCGTTGTCCTCAGGGGGGAGAACTATGGCTACACCTTC
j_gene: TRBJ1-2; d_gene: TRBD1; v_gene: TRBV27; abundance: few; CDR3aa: CASRTPRDSNYGYTF; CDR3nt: TGTGCCAGCAGGACGCCCCGGGACAGCAACTATGGCTACACCTTC
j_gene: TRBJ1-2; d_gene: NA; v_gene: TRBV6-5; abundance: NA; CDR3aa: CASLRGAGDYGYTF; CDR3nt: TGTGCCAGCTTACGGGGGGCAGGAGACTATGGCTACACCTTC
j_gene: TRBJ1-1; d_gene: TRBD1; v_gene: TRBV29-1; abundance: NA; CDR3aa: CSAIQGAGTEAFF; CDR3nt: TGCAGCGCGATACAGGGGGCTGGGACTGAAGCTTTCTTT
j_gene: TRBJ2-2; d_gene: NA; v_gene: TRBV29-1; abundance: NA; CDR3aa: CSVETHPNTGELFF; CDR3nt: TGCAGCGTTGAAACACACCCGAACACCGGGGAGCTGTTTTTT